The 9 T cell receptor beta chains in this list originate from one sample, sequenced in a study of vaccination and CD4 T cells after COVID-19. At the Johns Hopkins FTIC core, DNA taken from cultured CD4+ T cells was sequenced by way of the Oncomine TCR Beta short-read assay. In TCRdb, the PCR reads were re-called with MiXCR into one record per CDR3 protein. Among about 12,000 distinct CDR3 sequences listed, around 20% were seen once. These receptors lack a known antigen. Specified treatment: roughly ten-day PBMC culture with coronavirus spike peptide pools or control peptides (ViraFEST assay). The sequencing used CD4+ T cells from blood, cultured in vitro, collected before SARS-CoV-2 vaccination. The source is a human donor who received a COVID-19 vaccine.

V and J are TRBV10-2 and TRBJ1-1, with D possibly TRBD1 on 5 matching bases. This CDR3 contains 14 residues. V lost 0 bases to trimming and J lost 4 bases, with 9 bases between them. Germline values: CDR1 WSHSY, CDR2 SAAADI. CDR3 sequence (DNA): TGCGCCAGCAGTGAGTCGTTGGGGGGCACTGAAGCTTTCTTT. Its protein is CASSESLGGTEAFF.

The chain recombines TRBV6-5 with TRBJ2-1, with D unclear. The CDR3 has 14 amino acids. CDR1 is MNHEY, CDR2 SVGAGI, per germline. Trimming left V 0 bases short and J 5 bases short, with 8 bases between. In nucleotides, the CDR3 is TGTGCCAGCAGTTACTCGAACCTGGACAATGAGCAGTTCTTC. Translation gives CASSYSNLDNEQFF.

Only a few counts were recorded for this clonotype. CDR3 DNA sequence: TGTGCCAGCAGCCAAGGATCATTCCAGGGAACTGGAAACACCATATATTTT. Protein sequence: CASSQGSFQGTGNTIYF. The chain links TRBV4-2 to TRBJ1-3; a weak D match, TRBD1 (5 bases). This CDR3 region has 17 residues. CDR1 LGHNA and CDR2 YNFKEQ come from the germline V gene. Trimming removed 1 base at V and 2 bases at J, with 15 bases between.

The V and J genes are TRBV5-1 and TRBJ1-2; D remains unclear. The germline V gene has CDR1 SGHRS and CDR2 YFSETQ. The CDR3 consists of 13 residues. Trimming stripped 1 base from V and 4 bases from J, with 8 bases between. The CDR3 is CASSLFVGYGYTF. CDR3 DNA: TGCGCCAGCAGCTTGTTTGTAGGCTATGGCTACACCTTC. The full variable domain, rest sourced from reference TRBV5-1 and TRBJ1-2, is KAGVTQTPRYLIKTRGQQVTLSCSPISGHRSVSWYQQTPGQGLQFLFEYFSETQRNKGNFPGRFSGRQFSNSRSEMNVSTLELGDSALYLCASSLFVGYGYTFGSGTRLTVV.

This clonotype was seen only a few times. The CDR3, as DNA: TGTGCCATCAGTGAAAGAGCGGGGGGGCCCGGGGAGCTGTTTTTT. Translation: CAISERAGGPGELFF. The rearrangement links TRBV10-3 to TRBJ2-2, with 10 bases fitting TRBD2. The CDR3 covers 15 residues. Germline V gene data show CDR1 as ENHRY and CDR2 as SYGVKD. V trimming: 3 bases; J trimming: 6 bases; junction bases outside the gene matches: 4.

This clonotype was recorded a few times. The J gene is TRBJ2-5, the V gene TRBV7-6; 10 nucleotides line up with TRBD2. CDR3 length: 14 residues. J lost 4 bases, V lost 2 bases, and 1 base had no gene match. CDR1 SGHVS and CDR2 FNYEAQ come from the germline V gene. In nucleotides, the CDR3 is TGTGCCAGCAGCTTAAGACTAGCGGGAGAGACCCAGTACTTC. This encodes CASSLRLAGETQYF.

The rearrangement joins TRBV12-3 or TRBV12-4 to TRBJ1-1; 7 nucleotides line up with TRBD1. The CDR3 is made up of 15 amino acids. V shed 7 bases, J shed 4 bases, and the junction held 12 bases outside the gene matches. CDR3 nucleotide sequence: TGTGCCAGCACTATAGGATACAGGGGAGGCACTGAAGCTTTCTTT. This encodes CASTIGYRGGTEAFF.

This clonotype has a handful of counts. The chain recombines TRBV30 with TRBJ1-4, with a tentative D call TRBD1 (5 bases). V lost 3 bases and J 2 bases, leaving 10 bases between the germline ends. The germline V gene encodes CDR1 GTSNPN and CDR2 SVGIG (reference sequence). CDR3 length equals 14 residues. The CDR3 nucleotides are TGTGCCTGGAGCAGGGAAAGGACTAATGAAAAACTGTTTTTT. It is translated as CAWSRERTNEKLFF.

For the CDR3, the DNA is TGTGCCAGCAGTTGGTTTCTCACAGATACGCAGTATTTT. This gives the protein CASSWFLTDTQYF. The chain recombines TRBV27 with TRBJ2-3; D remains ambiguous. This CDR3 has 13 residues. Germline V CDR1 and CDR2: MNHEY, SMNVEV (reference sequence). Trimming took off 4 bases at V and 2 bases at J, with 7 bases between the two ends.